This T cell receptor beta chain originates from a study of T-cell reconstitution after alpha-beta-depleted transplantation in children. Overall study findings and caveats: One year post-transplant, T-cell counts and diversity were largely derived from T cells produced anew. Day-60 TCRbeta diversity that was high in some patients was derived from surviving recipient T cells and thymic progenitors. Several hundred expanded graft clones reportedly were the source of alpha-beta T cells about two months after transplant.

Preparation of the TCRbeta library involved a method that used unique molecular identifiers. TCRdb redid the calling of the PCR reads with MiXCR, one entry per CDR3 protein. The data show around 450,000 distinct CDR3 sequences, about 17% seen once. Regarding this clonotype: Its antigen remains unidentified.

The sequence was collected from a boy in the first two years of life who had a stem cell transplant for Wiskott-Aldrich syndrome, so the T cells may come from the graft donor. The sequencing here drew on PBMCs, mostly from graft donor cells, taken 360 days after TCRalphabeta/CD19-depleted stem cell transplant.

The CDR3 here is CASGPRGQGLYYTF. The CDR3 DNA follows: TGTGCCAGCGGACCTCGGGGACAGGGGCTATACTACACCTTC. The chain uses TRBV28 and TRBJ1-2, with 10 bases aligning to TRBD1. The germline gives CDR1 MDHEN, CDR2 SYDVKM. Unmatched junction bases numbered 13, after V lost 8 bases and J lost 10 bases. This CDR3 region has 14 residues.